Following are 10 T cell receptor beta chains from one sample sequenced in a study of T cells after yellow fever vaccination. TCRdb re-called the 5' RACE reads through MiXCR, storing one row per CDR3 protein. The sample has about 360,000 distinct CDR3 sequences; approximately 6% are singletons. The sample here was PBMCs, taken 5 days after the yellow fever booster vaccination. Receptor source: a man younger than 45 who received the YFV17D yellow fever vaccine.

There are a few counts of this clonotype. The chain couples TRBV12-3 or TRBV12-4 to TRBJ2-7, with 13 positions matching TRBD2. The CDR3 spans 16 residues. Trimming at V came to 5 bases and at J to 4 bases, leaving 8 bases not matched to a gene. The CDR3 loop is CASSTGLAGEGYEQYF. The CDR3 DNA is TGTGCCAGCAGTACCGGACTAGCGGGAGAAGGGTACGAGCAGTACTTC.

In its sample, this clonotype was seen a few times. The chain couples TRBV27 to TRBJ2-2; D not resolved. Trimming removed 2 bases at V and 0 bases at J, with 7 bases between. Germline values: CDR1 MNHEY, CDR2 SMNVEV (reference sequence). This CDR3 spans 15 amino acids. CDR3 nucleotide sequence: TGTGCCAGCAGTTTAAGAGGAACGAACACCGGGGAGCTGTTTTTT. Its translation is CASSLRGTNTGELFF.

The table lists this clonotype with many counts. The chain employs TRBV12-3 or TRBV12-4 and TRBJ1-2, with 8 bases aligning to TRBD1. CDR3 length: 13 amino acids. V was pared by 8 bases and J by 5 bases, with 7 bases of the junction left unmatched. CDR3 sequence: CASAGTGGYGYTF. The CDR3 nucleotides are TGTGCCAGCGCCGGGACAGGAGGATATGGCTACACCTTC.

Only a few counts were recorded for this clonotype. The chain combines TRBV24-1 with TRBJ2-1; 8 nucleotides agree with TRBD1. The CDR3 spans 15 residues. V trimming: 4 bases; J trimming: 8 bases; junction bases outside the gene matches: 9. Germline V gives CDR1 KGHDR, CDR2 SFDVKD. The CDR3 sequence: CATSDSRGQSYEQFF. The CDR3, as DNA: TGTGCCACCAGTGACAGCAGGGGGCAATCGTATGAGCAGTTCTTC.

This clonotype was seen many times. The rearrangement links TRBV3-1 to TRBJ2-7; tentatively, D is TRBD2 (5 bases). Germline loops: CDR1 LGHDT, CDR2 YNNKEL (reference sequence). Trimming pared 4 bases from V and 9 bases from J, leaving 16 bases between. The length of the CDR3 is 13 residues. CDR3 residues: CASSLSTRGRQYF. The CDR3 DNA follows: TGTGCCAGCAGCCTCTCAACCCGGGGAAGGCAGTACTTC.

This chain links TRBV7-3 with TRBJ2-1, with unresolved D. This CDR3 is built from 13 residues. CDR1 SGHTA and CDR2 FQGTGA come from the germline V gene. Deletions cut 3 bases from V and 7 bases from J, with 10 bases between. CDR3 sequence reads: CASSFGGINEQFF. The CDR3 bases are TGTGCCAGCAGCTTTGGTGGGATAAATGAGCAGTTCTTC. The entire variable domain, with the rest obtained from reference TRBV7-3 and TRBJ2-1, is as follows: GAGVSQTPSNKVTEKGKYVELRCDPISGHTALYWYRQSLGQGPEFLIYFQGTGAADDSGLPNDRFFAVRPEGSVSTLKIQRTERGDSAVYLCASSFGGINEQFFGPGTRLTVL.

This clonotype came up many times. The chain is built from TRBV12-3 or TRBV12-4 and TRBJ2-7, with D unclear. CDR3 size: 8 residues. The CDR3 sequence is CASSPSSV. CDR3 coding DNA: TGTGCCAGCAGTCCCTCGTCCGTC.

The chain carries TRBV11-2 and TRBJ1-5, with D uncertain. This CDR3 contains 18 residues. Germline V gene sequence: CDR1 SGHAT, CDR2 FQNNGV. With 5 bases removed from V and 0 bases from J, the gap between germline ends came to 20 bases. CDR3 protein: CASSRLIPSLNSNQPQHF. CDR3 DNA: TGTGCCAGCAGCCGCTTGATTCCATCTCTTAATAGCAATCAGCCCCAGCATTTT.

Here the CDR3 DNA reads TGTGCCAGCTCACCTTATATCCCATACAATGAGCAGTTCTTC. Translation gives CASSPYIPYNEQFF. The rearrangement uses TRBV18 and TRBJ2-1; no reliable D call. Germline V gene data show CDR1 as KGHSH and CDR2 as LQKENI. Deletions cut 3 bases from V and 4 bases from J, with 10 bases between. The CDR3 runs 14 residues.

There are many counts of this clonotype. This chain uses TRBV7-9 with TRBJ2-2, with no clear D. The V end lost 5 bases, the J end lost 8 bases, and 18 bases lay between the germline ends. CDR1 SEHNR and CDR2 FQNEAQ come from the germline V gene (reference sequence). The CDR3 has 15 amino acids. The CDR3 loop reads CASSLLSQQAGELFF. The CDR3 bases are TGTGCCAGCAGCCTCCTCAGCCAACAAGCAGGGGAGCTGTTTTTT.